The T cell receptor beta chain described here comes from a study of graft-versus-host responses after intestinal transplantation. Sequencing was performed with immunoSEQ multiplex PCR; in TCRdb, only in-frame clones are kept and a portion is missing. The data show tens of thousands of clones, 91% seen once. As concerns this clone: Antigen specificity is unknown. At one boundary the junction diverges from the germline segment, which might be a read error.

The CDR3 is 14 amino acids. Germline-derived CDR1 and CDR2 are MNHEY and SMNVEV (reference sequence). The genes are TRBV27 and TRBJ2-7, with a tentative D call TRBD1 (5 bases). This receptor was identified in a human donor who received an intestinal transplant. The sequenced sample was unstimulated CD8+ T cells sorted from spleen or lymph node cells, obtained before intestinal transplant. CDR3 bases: TGTGCCAGCAGTTTAACGGACCAGGGCTACGAGCAGTGCTTC. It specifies CASSLTDQGYEQCF.